This T cell receptor beta chain was identified during a study of T cells in localized non-small cell lung cancer. General observations from the study: It remains possible that heterogeneity exists, since only one tumor region was sequenced. Researchers found a median around 61 of the top 100 tumor clones in adjacent lung. Of the tissues analyzed, uninvolved adjacent lung showed maximal T cell clonality, greater than tumor.

Trimming stripped 5 bases from V and 1 base from J, with 4 bases between. Germline CDR1 and CDR2: SGHRS and YFSETQ. The CDR3 has 11 amino acids. As concerns this clone: Its specificity is unknown.

Profiling relied on immunoSEQ multiplex PCR, and the TCRdb table lists in-frame clones only, not all of them. The table shows 23,000 or so clones, with approximately 90% occurring only once. The clonotype comes from a woman aged 40-70 years with stage I lung adenocarcinoma. The V call is TRBV5-1, the J call TRBJ2-7, with no clear D. The material sequenced was peripheral blood, taken before any cancer treatment. The CDR3 DNA reads TGCGCCAGCAGGCTTTCCTACGAGCAGTACTTC. Translation: CASRLSYEQYF.